These T cell receptor beta chains were read from a single sample in a study of cytotoxic CD8 clonotypes in ibrutinib-treated CLL. TCRdb keeps only in-frame clones here, not all; method: immunoSEQ multiplex PCR. The data show 250,000 to 350,000 clones, with around 77% seen just once and about 5.3% held by the top ten. The sequences come from PBMCs, collected at disease progression, from a patient treated with ibrutinib. Every receptor here comes from a human donor with chronic lymphocytic leukemia. CDR3s include the opening cysteine and the closing phenylalanine or tryptophan. D genes are given only for firm matches. Clone sizes are given selectively: once, few, many, or a class where the clone is expanded.

j_call: TRBJ2-1
v_call: TRBV27
d_call: -
clone_size: -
cdr3_nt: TGTGCCAGCAGTCCCGGACGGAAAGTATGGTCCTACAATGAGCAGTTCTTC
cdr3_aa: CASSPGRKVWSYNEQFF

j_call: TRBJ2-7
v_call: TRBV14
d_call: -
clone_size: -
cdr3_nt: TGTGCCAGCAGCCAAGGCCCGGCCGACGAGCAGTACTTC
cdr3_aa: CASSQGPADEQYF

j_call: TRBJ2-7
v_call: TRBV19
d_call: TRBD2
clone_size: -
cdr3_nt: TGTGCCGGGTGGACTAGCGGGAGCAGCGAGCAGTACTTC
cdr3_aa: CAGWTSGSSEQYF

j_call: TRBJ1-1
v_call: TRBV5-1
d_call: -
clone_size: -
cdr3_nt: TGCGCCAGCAGCTTTGAGGCCCCGGGCACTGAAGCTTTCTTT
cdr3_aa: CASSFEAPGTEAFF

j_call: TRBJ2-1
v_call: TRBV6-5
d_call: -
clone_size: -
cdr3_nt: TGTGCCAGCAGTTACGGGAAGGATGAGCAGTTCTTC
cdr3_aa: CASSYGKDEQFF

j_call: TRBJ2-7
v_call: TRBV6-5
d_call: -
clone_size: -
cdr3_nt: TGTGCCAGCAGCCCCACTAGGGGTCTAAACGAGCAGTACTTC
cdr3_aa: CASSPTRGLNEQYF

j_call: TRBJ1-4
v_call: TRBV5-1
d_call: -
clone_size: few
cdr3_nt: TGCGCCAGCAGCTTATCGCCAGGGGTATTGTCTAATGAAAAACTGTTTTTT
cdr3_aa: CASSLSPGVLSNEKLFF

j_call: TRBJ1-1
v_call: TRBV5-5
d_call: -
clone_size: -
cdr3_nt: TGTGCCAGCAGCTTGGAACCGACGAACACTGAAGCTTTCTTT
cdr3_aa: CASSLEPTNTEAFF

j_call: TRBJ2-5
v_call: TRBV6-6
d_call: TRBD1
clone_size: -
cdr3_nt: TGTGCCAGCAGTATTCGGACAGGGTTGCAAGAGACCCAGTACTTC
cdr3_aa: CASSIRTGLQETQYF

j_call: TRBJ2-7
v_call: TRBV5-5
d_call: -
clone_size: -
cdr3_nt: TGTGCCAGCAGCTCTTACAGGGTATCGGGCTACGAGCAGTACTTC
cdr3_aa: CASSSYRVSGYEQYF

j_call: TRBJ1-4
v_call: TRBV9
d_call: -
clone_size: -
cdr3_nt: TGTGCCAGCAGCGTAGGACAGATTAATGAAAAACTGTTTTTT
cdr3_aa: CASSVGQINEKLFF

j_call: TRBJ2-7
v_call: TRBV15
d_call: -
clone_size: few
cdr3_nt: TGTGCCACCAGCAGAGATCGGCGGAGCTCCTACGAGCAGTACTTC
cdr3_aa: CATSRDRRSSYEQYF

j_call: TRBJ1-3
v_call: TRBV28
d_call: -
clone_size: -
cdr3_nt: TGTGCCAGCAGACTCTCTGGAAACACCATATATTTT
cdr3_aa: CASRLSGNTIYF

j_call: TRBJ1-3
v_call: TRBV18
d_call: TRBD1
clone_size: -
cdr3_nt: TGTGCCAGCTCACACGGACAGGGTGGAGGGAACACCATATATTTT
cdr3_aa: CASSHGQGGGNTIYF

j_call: TRBJ2-2
v_call: TRBV6-1
d_call: -
clone_size: -
cdr3_nt: TGTGCCAGCACTAGGGACCCCAAGAACACCGGGGAGCTGTTTTTT
cdr3_aa: CASTRDPKNTGELFF

j_call: TRBJ1-2
v_call: TRBV6-5
d_call: -
clone_size: few
cdr3_nt: TGTGCCAGCAGTCCCCTCGACAGGCCTAACTATGGCTACACCTTC
cdr3_aa: CASSPLDRPNYGYTF

j_call: TRBJ1-1
v_call: TRBV28
d_call: -
clone_size: -
cdr3_nt: TGTGCCAGCAGTTTATTGAGGGGGGAAGCTTTCTTT
cdr3_aa: CASSLLRGEAFF

j_call: TRBJ2-5
v_call: TRBV11-2
d_call: -
clone_size: -
cdr3_nt: TGTGCCAGCAGCTTAGTCCAAGAGACCCAGTACTTC
cdr3_aa: CASSLVQETQYF

j_call: TRBJ2-3
v_call: TRBV29-1
d_call: TRBD2
clone_size: -
cdr3_nt: TGCAGCGTTGACCTCGGGGGGGGTTTAGCGGGAAGCACAGATACGCAGTATTTT
cdr3_aa: CSVDLGGGLAGSTDTQYF

j_call: TRBJ2-7
v_call: TRBV5-1
d_call: TRBD1
clone_size: -
cdr3_nt: TGCGCCAGCAGCAGCACAGGGGGCTTCGTCTACGAGCAGTACTTC
cdr3_aa: CASSSTGGFVYEQYF

j_call: TRBJ1-5
v_call: TRBV18
d_call: -
clone_size: -
cdr3_nt: TGTGCCAGCTCACGGGCACCGGGACAAGGGGGTCAGCCCCAGCATTTT
cdr3_aa: CASSRAPGQGGQPQHF

j_call: TRBJ1-2
v_call: TRBV6-5
d_call: -
clone_size: -
cdr3_nt: TGTGCCAGCAGCCATCGAAGGGAGGCCCTCAATGGCTACACCTTC
cdr3_aa: CASSHRREALNGYTF

j_call: TRBJ1-5
v_call: TRBV6-5
d_call: -
clone_size: -
cdr3_nt: TGTGCCAGCAGAGGGGGGGTGAATCAGCCCCAGCATTTT
cdr3_aa: CASRGGVNQPQHF

j_call: TRBJ1-5
v_call: TRBV7-9
d_call: -
clone_size: few
cdr3_nt: TGTGCCAGCAGCGCGAAGGGTTTTCAGCCCCAGCATTTT
cdr3_aa: CASSAKGFQPQHF